The 18 T cell receptor beta chains given below trace back to one sample, sequenced in a study of identical twins. MiXCR, run by TCRdb on the 5' RACE reads, gives a single entry per CDR3 protein. The table shows approximately 260,000 distinct CDR3 sequences, with around 15% occurring only once. Sequenced input: memory (CD45RO+) T cells sorted from blood. The receptor source for this set is a woman between 18 and 29 years old in good health.

The chain joins TRBV12-3 or TRBV12-4 to TRBJ2-1; D is ambiguous. The CDR3 length is 13 residues. V lost 8 bases to trimming and J lost 5 bases, with 13 bases between them. This chain's CDR3 is CASRSLVDNEQFF. In nucleotides, the CDR3 is TGTGCCAGCCGGTCTTTGGTCGACAATGAGCAGTTCTTC.

At least ten counts were recorded for this clonotype. The genes are TRBV12-3 or TRBV12-4 and TRBJ2-1, with D possibly being TRBD2 (6 bases). The CDR3 sequence is 14 residues long. V was cut by 6 bases and J by 4 bases, with 13 bases left in between. CDR3 bases: TGTGCCAGCAGGGCTGGGGCGGGATACAATGAGCAGTTCTTC. It is translated as CASRAGAGYNEQFF.

This clonotype came up a few times. The chain joins TRBV6-5 to TRBJ1-1; no clear D gene. Germline-derived CDR1 and CDR2 are MNHEY and SVGAGI. V dropped 4 bases and J dropped 0 bases, with 9 bases sitting between them. The CDR3 spans 14 residues. The CDR3 DNA follows: TGTGCCAGCAGTTCCGAGCGAATGAACACTGAAGCTTTCTTT. Translation gives CASSSERMNTEAFF.

This clonotype has only a few counts. The chain recombines TRBV6-1 with TRBJ2-1; 9 positions match TRBD1. CDR1 is MNHNS, CDR2 SASEGT, per germline. The ends lost 6 bases at V and 7 bases at J; junction bases unmatched: 10. The CDR3 sequence is 15 residues long. CDR3 nucleotide sequence: TGTGCCAGCAGGATTCTGGGACAGGGAAGAAATGAGCAGTTCTTC. Its protein product is CASRILGQGRNEQFF.

Ten or more counts support this clonotype. The J gene is TRBJ2-3, the V gene TRBV12-3 or TRBV12-4; TRBD2 is a possible D gene (6 bases). The CDR3 consists of 14 residues. Trimming pared 5 bases from V and 6 bases from J, leaving 15 bases between. The CDR3 spells CASSPGGLFDTQYF. CDR3 bases: TGTGCCAGCAGTCCTGGAGGGCTTTTTGATACGCAGTATTTT.

The genes are TRBV19 and TRBJ1-5; D gene ambiguous. Germline CDR1 is LNHDA and CDR2 is SQIVND (reference sequence). Trimming pared 4 bases from V and 6 bases from J, leaving 16 bases between. The CDR3 extends over 15 amino acids. CDR3 amino acids: CASSKDEGGGQPQHF. The CDR3 DNA is TGTGCCAGTAGTAAAGACGAGGGTGGCGGTCAGCCCCAGCATTTT.

The rearrangement links TRBV3-1 to TRBJ2-7; D unclear. The CDR3 sequence is 14 residues long. Germline V CDR1 and CDR2: LGHDT, YNNKEL (reference sequence). V lost 3 bases, J lost 3 bases, and 12 bases lay in between. This CDR3 is CASSQFPIVYEQYF. The CDR3 region has the DNA TGTGCCAGCAGCCAGTTCCCAATCGTCTACGAGCAGTACTTC.

The chain couples TRBV7-8 to TRBJ2-7, with 7 bases fitting TRBD1. The CDR3 extends over 15 amino acids. The ends lost 2 bases at V and 1 base at J; junction bases unmatched: 5. Germline V lookup: CDR1 SGHVS, CDR2 FQNEAQ. CDR3 sequence reads: CASSLHGTESYEQYF. In nucleotides, the CDR3 is TGTGCCAGCAGCTTACACGGGACAGAGTCCTACGAGCAGTACTTC.

Ten or more counts support this clonotype. CDR3 region: CASSLKSTASRSYNSPLHF. CDR3 coding DNA: TGTGCCAGCAGCTTAAAGTCAACGGCAAGTCGCTCCTATAATTCACCCCTCCACTTT. The rearrangement uses TRBV7-9 and TRBJ1-6, with D unclear. CDR1 is SEHNR, CDR2 FQNEAQ, per germline (reference sequence). The CDR3 has 19 amino acids. The V and J ends lost 2 bases and 0 bases respectively, with 17 bases between them.

The rearrangement links TRBV20-1 to TRBJ2-3, with TRBD2 matching over 15 bases. In germline, CDR1 is DFQATT, CDR2 SNEGSKA (reference sequence). V dropped 5 bases and J dropped 5; count of bases not matched to a gene: 5. CDR3 length: 15 residues. This CDR3 reads CSAFGLAGGIDTQYF. The CDR3 DNA reads TGCAGTGCTTTTGGACTAGCGGGAGGGATAGATACGCAGTATTTT.

Only a few counts were recorded for this clonotype. The chain has TRBV20-1 and TRBJ1-3; 9 bases fit TRBD1. The J segment lost 6 bases and the V segment lost 7 bases, leaving 7 bases of the junction unmatched. The CDR3 is 13 residues long. Germline V gives CDR1 DFQATT, CDR2 SNEGSKA (reference sequence). The CDR3 sequence: CSVPRTGVNTIYF. In DNA form, the CDR3 reads TGCAGTGTCCCGCGGACAGGGGTAAACACCATATATTTT.

This clonotype turned up a few times. V and J are TRBV20-1 and TRBJ1-1; D remains unclear. The CDR3 is made up of 12 amino acids. Germline loops: CDR1 DFQATT, CDR2 SNEGSKA (reference sequence). V was trimmed by 7 bases and J by 4 bases, leaving 13 bases between them. The CDR3, as DNA: TGCAGTGGAAGTAGAGGGCCCACTGAAGCTTTCTTT. It yields the protein CSGSRGPTEAFF.

This clonotype occurred many times. The chain joins TRBV20-1 to TRBJ2-3; the match to TRBD1 covers 8 bases. Germline CDR1 reads DFQATT; CDR2 reads SNEGSKA (reference sequence). The CDR3 totals 13 residues. Trimming took 5 bases from V and 6 from J; bases not matched to a gene: 7. The chain's CDR3 is CSASGTGGDTQYF. In DNA form, the CDR3 reads TGCAGTGCTTCCGGGACAGGTGGGGATACGCAGTATTTT.

There are a few counts of this clonotype. The rearrangement joins TRBV20-1 to TRBJ2-1; the match to TRBD2 covers 8 bases. This CDR3 comprises 14 residues. Germline CDR1 DFQATT, CDR2 SNEGSKA (reference sequence). Here the CDR3 reads CSPETSGSENEQFF. The CDR3 bases are TGCAGCCCTGAAACTAGCGGCTCAGAAAATGAGCAGTTCTTC.

The V call is TRBV6-5, the J call TRBJ2-3; possible D gene TRBD2, 5 bases. The germline V gene encodes CDR1 MNHEY and CDR2 SVGAGI. The V end lost 2 bases, the J end lost 5 bases, and 11 bases lay between the germline ends. The CDR3 is 14 amino acids. The CDR3 loop reads CASSYRPSQDTQYF. Here the CDR3 DNA reads TGTGCCAGCAGTTACCGTCCTAGCCAAGATACGCAGTATTTT.

The chain joins TRBV5-4 to TRBJ2-2; 7 nucleotides align to TRBD1. This CDR3 region has 16 residues. Germline V gives CDR1 SGHNT, CDR2 YYREEE (reference sequence). J lost 7 bases, V lost 2 bases, and 11 bases had no gene match. CDR3 in amino acids: CASSLRTGTAGGELFF. The CDR3 bases are TGTGCCAGCAGCTTAAGAACCGGGACAGCTGGCGGGGAGCTGTTTTTT.

This rearrangement joins TRBV7-2 to TRBJ2-7; TRBD1 matches 7 bases. The CDR3 contains 15 residues. In germline, CDR1 is SGHTA, CDR2 FQGNSA. V lost 0 bases and J lost 2; bases outside the gene matches: 4. CDR3 in amino acids: CASSLAVGTAYEQYF. CDR3 bases: TGTGCCAGCAGCTTAGCAGTCGGGACAGCCTACGAGCAGTACTTC.

This clonotype was picked up a small number of times. The chain uses TRBV3-1 and TRBJ2-6; D is unresolved. From germline, CDR1 is LGHDT and CDR2 YNNKEL (reference sequence). V lost 0 bases, J lost 3 bases, and 3 bases lay in between. The CDR3 runs 14 residues. CDR3 bases: TGTGCCAGCAGCCAAGACGTTGGGGCCAACGTCCTGACTTTC. Translation gives CASSQDVGANVLTF.